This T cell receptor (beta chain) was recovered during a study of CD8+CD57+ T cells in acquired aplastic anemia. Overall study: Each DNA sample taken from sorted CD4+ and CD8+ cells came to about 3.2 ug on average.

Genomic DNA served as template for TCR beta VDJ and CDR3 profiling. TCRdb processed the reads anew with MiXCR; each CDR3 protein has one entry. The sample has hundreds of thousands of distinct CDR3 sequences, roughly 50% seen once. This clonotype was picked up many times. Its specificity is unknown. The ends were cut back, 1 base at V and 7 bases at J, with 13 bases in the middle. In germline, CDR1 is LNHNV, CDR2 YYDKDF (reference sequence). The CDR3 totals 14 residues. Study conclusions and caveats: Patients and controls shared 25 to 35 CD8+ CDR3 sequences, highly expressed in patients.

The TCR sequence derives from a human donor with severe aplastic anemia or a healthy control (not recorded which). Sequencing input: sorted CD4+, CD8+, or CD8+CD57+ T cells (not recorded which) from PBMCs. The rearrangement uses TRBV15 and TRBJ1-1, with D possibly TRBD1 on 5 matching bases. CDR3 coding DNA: TGTGCCACCAGCAGAGCCCTAACAGGAGGTGAAGCTTTCTTT. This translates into CATSRALTGGEAFF.